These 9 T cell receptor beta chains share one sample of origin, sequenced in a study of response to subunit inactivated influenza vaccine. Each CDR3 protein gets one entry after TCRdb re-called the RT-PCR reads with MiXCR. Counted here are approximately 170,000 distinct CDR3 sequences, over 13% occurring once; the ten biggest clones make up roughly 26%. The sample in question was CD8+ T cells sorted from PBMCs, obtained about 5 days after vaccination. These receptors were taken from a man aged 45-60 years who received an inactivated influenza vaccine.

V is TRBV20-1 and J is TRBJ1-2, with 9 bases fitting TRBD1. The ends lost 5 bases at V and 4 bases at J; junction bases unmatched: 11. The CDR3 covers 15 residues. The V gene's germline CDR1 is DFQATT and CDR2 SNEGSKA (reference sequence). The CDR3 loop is CSARNPGQGFYGYTF. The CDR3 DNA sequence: TGCAGTGCTCGAAACCCGGGACAGGGCTTCTATGGCTACACCTTC.

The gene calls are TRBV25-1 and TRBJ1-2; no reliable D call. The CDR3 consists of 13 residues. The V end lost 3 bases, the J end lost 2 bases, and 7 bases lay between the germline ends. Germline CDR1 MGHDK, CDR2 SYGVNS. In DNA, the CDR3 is TGTGCCAGCAGTGAGGGTCGGAACTATGGCTACACCTTC. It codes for CASSEGRNYGYTF.

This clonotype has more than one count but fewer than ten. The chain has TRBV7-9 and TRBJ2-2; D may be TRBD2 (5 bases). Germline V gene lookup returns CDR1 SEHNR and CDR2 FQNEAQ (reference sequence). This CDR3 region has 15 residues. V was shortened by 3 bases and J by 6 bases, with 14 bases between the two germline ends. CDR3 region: CASSFSRPGSGELFF. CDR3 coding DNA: TGTGCCAGCAGCTTCTCCCGACCGGGGTCCGGGGAGCTGTTTTTT. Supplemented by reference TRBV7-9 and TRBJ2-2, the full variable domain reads DTGVSQNPRHKITKRGQNVTFRCDPISEHNRLYWYRQTLGQGPEFLTYFQNEAQLEKSRLLSDRFSAERPKGSFSTLEIQRTEQGDSAMYLCASSFSRPGSGELFFGEGSRLTVL.

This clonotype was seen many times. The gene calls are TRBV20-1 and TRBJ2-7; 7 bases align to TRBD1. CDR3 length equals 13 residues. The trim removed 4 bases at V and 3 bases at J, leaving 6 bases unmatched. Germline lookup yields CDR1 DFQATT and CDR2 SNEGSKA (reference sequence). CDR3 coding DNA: TGCAGTGCTACCTCAGGGGGTGACTACGAGCAGTACTTC. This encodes CSATSGGDYEQYF.

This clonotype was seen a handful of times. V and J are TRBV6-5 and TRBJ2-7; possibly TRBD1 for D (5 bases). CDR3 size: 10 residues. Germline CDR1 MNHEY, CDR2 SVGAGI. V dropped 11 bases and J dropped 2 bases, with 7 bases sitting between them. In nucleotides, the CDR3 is TGTGCCGCAGGGACCTACGAGCAGTACTTC. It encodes CAAGTYEQYF.

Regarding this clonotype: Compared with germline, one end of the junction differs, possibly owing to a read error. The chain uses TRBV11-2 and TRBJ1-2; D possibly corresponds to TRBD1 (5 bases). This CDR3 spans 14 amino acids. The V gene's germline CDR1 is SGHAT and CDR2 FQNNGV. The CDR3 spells CASSLAQGWDGYTF. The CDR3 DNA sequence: TGTGCCAGCAGTTTAGCGCAGGGCTGGGATGGCTACACCTTC.

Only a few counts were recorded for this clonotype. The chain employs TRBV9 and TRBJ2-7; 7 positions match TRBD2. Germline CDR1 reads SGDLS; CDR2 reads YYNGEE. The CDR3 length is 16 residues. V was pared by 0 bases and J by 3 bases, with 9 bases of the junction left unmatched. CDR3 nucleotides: TGTGCCAGCAGCGTAGCCAGCGGGACCGCTAACTACGAGCAGTACTTC. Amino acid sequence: CASSVASGTANYEQYF. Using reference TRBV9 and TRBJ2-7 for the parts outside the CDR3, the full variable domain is DSGVTQTPKHLITATGQRVTLRCSPRSGDLSVYWYQQSLDQGLQFLIQYYNGEERAKGNILERFSAQQFPDLHSELNLSSLELGDSALYFCASSVASGTANYEQYFGPGTRLTVT.

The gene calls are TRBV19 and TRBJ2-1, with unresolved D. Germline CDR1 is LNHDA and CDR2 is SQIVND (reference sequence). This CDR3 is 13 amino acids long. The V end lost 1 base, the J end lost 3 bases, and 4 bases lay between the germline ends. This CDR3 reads CASSIGVYNEQFF. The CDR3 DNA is TGTGCCAGTAGTATAGGGGTCTACAATGAGCAGTTCTTC.

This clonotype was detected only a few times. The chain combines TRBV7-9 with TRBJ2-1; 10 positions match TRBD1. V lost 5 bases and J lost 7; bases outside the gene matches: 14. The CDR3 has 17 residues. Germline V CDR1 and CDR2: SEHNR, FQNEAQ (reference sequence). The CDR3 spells CASSPTAGTGVINEQFF. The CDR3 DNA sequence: TGTGCCAGCAGCCCCACAGCAGGGACAGGGGTAATAAATGAGCAGTTCTTC.